This T cell receptor (beta chain) was captured in a study of blood T cells in healthy people across ages (dated by TCRdb to about 2015). Notes on the research overall: In model experiments, template switching captured about one uniquely barcoded TCR beta cDNA molecule for every two T cells. The study measured age-related changes in TCR beta repertoire diversity using deep sequencing normalized with unique cDNA molecular identifiers. The donors were divided into four age groups: young (average around 17 years), middle-aged (about 39), aged (around 67) and long-lived (82). Donors of different ages were randomly distributed across sequencing lanes to avoid experimental bias. Two additional independent replicas of 1 million unique cDNA reads from the same blood draw were analyzed for two donors (one aged 18 to 30 and one aged 80 or older).

Libraries were made using 5' RACE. The run used an Illumina HiSeq 2500. A second PCR of roughly 7 to 11 cycles was performed with a sample-barcoded 5' primer and a J-beta primer mix. A unique molecular identifier was introduced onto each TCR beta cDNA molecule by a template-switch 5' adaptor carrying 12 random nucleotides. Each sample yielded at least 2.5 million CDR3-containing paired-end reads. First-strand cDNA synthesis was performed from all RNA using the Mint cDNA synthesis kit, with priming by a TRBC-specific oligonucleotide. After uracil-DNA glycosylase treatment, a first 18-cycle PCR used universal primers M1SS and BC2_uni_R on all cDNA. Under the source paper's analysis protocol: Normalization of each sample was performed by random selection of 1 million high-quality reads, each carrying a distinct molecular identifier. Instead of being binned into consensus sequences, reads with shared molecular identifiers were discarded. CDR3 identification, clonotype clustering and error correction used MiTCR with a Q25 quality threshold and the strictest error-elimination algorithm. A nonparametric unseen species model using Euler transformation provided a lower-bound estimate of total TCR beta diversity. TCRdb cleaned the public reads at Q25 with fastp, built clones with MiXCR and kept in-frame beta chains. Duplicate CDR3 protein sequences are folded into a single record with the most common DNA and genes. The V and J calls were determined by TCRdb, not by the authors. Counted in this sample were about 280,000 distinct CDR3 sequences; roughly a quarter of them appeared once. Clones ranked in the top ten supply 25% to 35% of the sample.

This clonotype was seen a few times. Its antigen specificity is not known. There are no base qualities to consult, and no much larger clone falls within one base. Findings and caveats that apply to the study as a whole: Compared with the aged group, more naive CD4+ T cells, fewer expanded clones and increased TCR diversity were shown by the long-lived group, suggesting age selection. Donor CMV infection status was unknown, potentially confounding age-related changes in expanded clonotypes. Estimates of total diversity from one million sequenced T cells were regarded as lower bounds and underestimates. A strong correlation was found between observed TCR beta diversity and the percentage of naive T cells measured by flow cytometry. Conclusive comparison of naive and antigen-experienced compartments was prevented by the profiling of bulk unsorted PBMCs. Observed TCR beta diversity per million T cells fell roughly linearly with age, and a significant reduction was already apparent by age roughly 40.

Systemically healthy Caucasian individuals from Russia, roughly 40 in total and aged roughly 6 to 90 years, were included as donors. Roughly 10 milliliters of peripheral blood were collected from each donor into EDTA-treated Vacutainer tubes. Ficoll-Paque density-gradient centrifugation was used to isolate PBMCs, with at least 6 million per sample. Trizol reagent was used to extract total RNA from the PBMCs, yielding at least 6 micrograms per sample. The percentages of naive CD45RAhigh/CD27high T cells were determined by flow cytometry on a PBMC aliquot from every donor. The CDR3 has 13 amino acids, counting the end cysteine and phenylalanine. Solely the CDR3 DNA is kept, with 39 bases framed from the first base.

This TCR derives from a woman aged 70-85 years in good health. Specimen: blood. The sequence is built from TRBV21-1 and TRBJ2-1; the table's D gene call, TRBD1, was not cross checked with the DNA. TRBV21-1 is tagged as a pseudogene. The DNA is as follows: TGTGCCACCGGGACAGTCCACTACAATGAGCAGTTCTTC. Its translation is CATGTVHYNEQFF.